This T cell receptor (beta chain) was captured in a study of shared clonotypes between healthy human individuals. Produced via immunoSEQ multiplex PCR; TCRdb's table is partial and in-frame only. The data hold some 1,400,000 clones, with about 96% observed a single time. Concerning this clone: Its antigen is not identified.

Overall study results and limits: Compared with memory subsets, naive subsets generally had larger estimated richness.

Trimming left V 0 bases short and J 9 bases short, with 13 bases between. Germline V gives CDR1 SGHDT, CDR2 YYEEEE. This CDR3 is built from 14 residues. Division of CD4+ cells produced a CD45RA+ naive subset and a CD45RA-negative memory subset. This chain uses TRBV5-6 with TRBJ2-1; D not resolved. Sequencing was performed on naive CD4+ T cells sorted from blood. As for subset: CD45RA+ positively selected. The TCR sequence derives from a man aged 25 to 40 in good health. CDR3 sequence (DNA): TGTGCCAGCAGCTTGGCCCTACCTAGTAGTGAGCAGTTCTTC. This gives the protein CASSLALPSSEQFF. The full variable domain, its missing parts supplied by reference TRBV5-6 and TRBJ2-1, is DAGVTQSPTHLIKTRGQQVTLRCSPKSGHDTVSWYQQALGQGPQFIFQYYEEEERQRGNFPDRFSGHQFPNYSSELNVNALLLGDSALYLCASSLALPSSEQFFGPGTRLTVL.